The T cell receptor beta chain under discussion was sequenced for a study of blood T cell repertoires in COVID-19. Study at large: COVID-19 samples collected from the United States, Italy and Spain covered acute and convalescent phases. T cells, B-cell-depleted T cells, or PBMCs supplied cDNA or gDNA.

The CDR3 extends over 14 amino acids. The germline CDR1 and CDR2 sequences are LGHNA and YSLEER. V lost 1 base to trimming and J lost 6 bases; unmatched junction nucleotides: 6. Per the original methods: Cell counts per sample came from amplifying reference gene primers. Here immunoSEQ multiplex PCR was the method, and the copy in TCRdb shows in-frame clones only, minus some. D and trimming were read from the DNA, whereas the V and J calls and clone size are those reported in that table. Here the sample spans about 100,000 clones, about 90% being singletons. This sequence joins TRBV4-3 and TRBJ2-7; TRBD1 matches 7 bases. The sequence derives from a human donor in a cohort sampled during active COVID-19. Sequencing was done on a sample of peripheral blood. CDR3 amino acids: CASSQGLAGGEQYF. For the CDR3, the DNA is TGCGCCAGCAGCCAAGGGCTAGCAGGGGGCGAGCAGTACTTC.